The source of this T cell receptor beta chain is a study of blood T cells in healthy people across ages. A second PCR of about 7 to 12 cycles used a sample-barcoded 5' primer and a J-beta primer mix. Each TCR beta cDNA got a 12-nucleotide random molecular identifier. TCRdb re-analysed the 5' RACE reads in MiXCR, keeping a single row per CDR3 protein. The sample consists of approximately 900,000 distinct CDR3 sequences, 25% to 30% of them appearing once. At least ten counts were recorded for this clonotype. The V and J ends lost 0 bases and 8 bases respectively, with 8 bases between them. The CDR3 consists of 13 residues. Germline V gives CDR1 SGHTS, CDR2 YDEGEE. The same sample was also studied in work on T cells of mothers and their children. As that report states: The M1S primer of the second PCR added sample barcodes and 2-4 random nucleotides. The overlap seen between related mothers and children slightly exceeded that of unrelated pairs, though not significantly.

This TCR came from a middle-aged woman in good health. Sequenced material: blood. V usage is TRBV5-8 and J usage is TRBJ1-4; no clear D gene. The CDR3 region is CASSLGAAEKLFF. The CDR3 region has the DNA TGTGCCAGCAGCTTGGGTGCAGCAGAAAAACTGTTTTTT.